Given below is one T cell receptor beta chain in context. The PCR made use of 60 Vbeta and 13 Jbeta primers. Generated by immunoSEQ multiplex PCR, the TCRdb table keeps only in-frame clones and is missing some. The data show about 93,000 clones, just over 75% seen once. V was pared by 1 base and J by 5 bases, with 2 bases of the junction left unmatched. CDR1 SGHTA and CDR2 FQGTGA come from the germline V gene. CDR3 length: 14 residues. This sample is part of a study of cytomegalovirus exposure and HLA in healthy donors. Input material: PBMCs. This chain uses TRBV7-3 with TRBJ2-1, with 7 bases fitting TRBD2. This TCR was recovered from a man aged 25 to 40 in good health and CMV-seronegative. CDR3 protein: CASSLMGLNNEQFF. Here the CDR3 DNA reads TGTGCCAGCAGCTTAATGGGACTAAACAATGAGCAGTTCTTC.